This T cell receptor (beta chain) was identified during a study of cytomegalovirus exposure and HLA in healthy donors. On the study more broadly: Counted in an early data release were about 80 million unique TCRs from HLA-typed donors.

Points on this clone: Its cognate antigen is unknown.

Broader study findings: Analyzed later, most CMV-associated TCR beta chains appeared HLA-restricted. Specificity of three CMV-associated chains for CMV antigens was verified in vitro. Per published accounts, TCR beta sequences correctly predicted the HLA-A and HLA-B alleles of most subjects.

V shed 5 bases and J 5 bases; nucleotides not matched to a gene: 12. This CDR3 comprises 16 residues. Germline loops: CDR1 LNHDA, CDR2 SQIVND (reference sequence). Amplification used 60 Vbeta primers and 13 Jbeta primers. The table came from immunoSEQ multiplex PCR; TCRdb's copy has only in-frame clones and leaves some out. The sample lists some 180,000 clones; approximately 73% were seen once. Material: PBMCs. The TCR originated in a woman younger than 45 in good health and CMV-seropositive. This chain links TRBV19 with TRBJ1-5, with 7 bases fitting TRBD1. CDR3 DNA: TGTGCCAGTAGTGAGAACCCGGGACAGTATGATCAGCCCCAGCATTTT. This translates into CASSENPGQYDQPQHF.